This is a list of T cell receptor beta chains from one sample in a study of Japanese encephalitis immunity and Zika vaccine responses. TCRdb analysed the 5' RACE reads with MiXCR anew, one entry per CDR3 protein. The table has around 200 distinct CDR3 sequences, around 5% seen once. This specimen was antigen-activated CD8+ T cells from blood, cultured, taken during a Zika inactivated vaccine study. Receptors originate from an adult man who received an inactivated Zika virus vaccine. The CDR3 runs from the conserved cysteine through the conserved F or W. D genes are given only for firm matches. Rows give clone size only sometimes, using once, few, many, or a class for an expanded clone.

>NA|TRBV4-3|medium-sized|TRBJ2-7
TGCGCCAGCAGCCAAACCCTGGACGGCTTCTACGAGCAGTACTTC
CASSQTLDGFYEQYF
>NA|TRBV12-3/TRBV12-4|NA|TRBJ1-3
TGTGCCAGCATACAGGGAGACACCATATATTTT
CASIQGDTIYF
>TRBD1|TRBV5-1|medium-sized|TRBJ2-3
TGCGCCAGCAGCTGGGGGTGGGATGGGACAGACACAGATACGCAGTATTTT
CASSWGWDGTDTDTQYF
>NA|TRBV5-5|large|TRBJ1-5
TGTGCCAGCAGCTTGACAGGTACTCTCGCTAATCAGCCCCAGCATTTT
CASSLTGTLANQPQHF
>NA|TRBV10-2|medium-sized|TRBJ1-5
TGCGCCAGCCGGGAGTGGGGAGAGGGGCAGCCCCAGCATTTT
CASREWGEGQPQHF
>NA|TRBV4-3|large|TRBJ1-1
TGCGCCAGCAGCCAAGATCGAGAGGGCGGCACTGAAGCTTTCTTT
CASSQDREGGTEAFF
>NA|TRBV4-3|large|TRBJ1-1
TGCGCCAGCAGCCTCGTGGGGGGGCCGGACACTGAAGCTTTCTTT
CASSLVGGPDTEAFF
>NA|TRBV4-3|large|TRBJ1-2
TGCGCCAGCAGCCAAGATCGCCTCTATGGCTACACCTTC
CASSQDRLYGYTF
>TRBD1|TRBV4-3|hyperexpanded|TRBJ2-7
TGCGCCAGCAGTCCAATCTGGACAGGGGGTCATTACGAGCAGTACTTC
CASSPIWTGGHYEQYF
>NA|TRBV4-3|large|TRBJ2-1
TGCGCCAGCAGCCAAGTGGGACCCAATGAGCAGTTCTTC
CASSQVGPNEQFF
>NA|TRBV4-3|medium-sized|TRBJ1-6
TGCGCCAGCAGCCAAGATTGGGATTCACCCCTCCACTTT
CASSQDWDSPLHF
>TRBD2|TRBV6-2/TRBV6-3|medium-sized|TRBJ2-3
TGTGCCAGCAGTTACGGCGGGGGGCCGACAGATACGCAGTATTTT
CASSYGGGPTDTQYF
>NA|TRBV4-3|hyperexpanded|TRBJ2-7
TGCGCCAGCAGCACTCACCCCGGGACAAACCCCTACGAGCAGTACTTC
CASSTHPGTNPYEQYF
>TRBD2|TRBV4-3|medium-sized|TRBJ2-1
TGCGCCAGCAGCCTCCGGGGGACTAGCGCCTACATTGAGCAGTTCTTC
CASSLRGTSAYIEQFF